The rows below give T cell receptor beta chains drawn from one sample of a study of neoadjuvant anti-PD-1 for oral cavity cancer. Clones were sequenced by immunoSEQ multiplex PCR, and TCRdb holds only the in-frame ones, with some missing. This table has 13,000 to 15,000 clones, 60% to 70% appearing once. The sample was PBMCs, taken before nivolumab (anti-PD-1) treatment. The origin of the receptors is a person between 40 and 85 years old with oral cavity squamous cell carcinoma. Each CDR3 is given with its conserved first and last residue. The D gene is left open where the match is weak. The listing skips clone size in some rows; elsewhere it reads once, few, many or a size class.

DNA,CDR3,J,V,size,D
TGCGCCAGCAGCCAAGATCCCTCCCGACTAGCCCCTAGCACAGATACGCAGTATTTT,CASSQDPSRLAPSTDTQYF,TRBJ2-3,TRBV4-1,.,TRBD2
TGTGCCAGCAGCGGGGATGGGAACTATGGCTACACCTTC,CASSGDGNYGYTF,TRBJ1-2,TRBV9,.,.
TGTGCCAGCAGCCATAGACTAGCGGGAGGGCCCTACGAGCAGTACTTC,CASSHRLAGGPYEQYF,TRBJ2-7,TRBV5-4,.,TRBD2
TGCAGCGTTGCAGGGCACATGAACACTGAAGCTTTCTTT,CSVAGHMNTEAFF,TRBJ1-1,TRBV29-1,.,.
TGCAGCGTTGGAGAGAGGCCCCAGCATTTT,CSVGERPQHF,TRBJ1-5,TRBV29-1,.,.
TGTGCCAGCAGGGGGACAGGGTATGATGGCTACACCTTC,CASRGTGYDGYTF,TRBJ1-2,TRBV6-1,few,TRBD1
TGTGCCAGCAGCCAAGATAGTTTCCAGGGGTCCTACAATGAGCAGTTCTTC,CASSQDSFQGSYNEQFF,TRBJ2-1,TRBV4-2,.,.
TGTGCCAGCAGTTACTCGAGGGGACAGGGGGCGAGTGAGCAGTACTTC,CASSYSRGQGASEQYF,TRBJ2-7,TRBV6-6,once,TRBD1
TGTGCCAGCAGCATCGACAGGGAGCGTATTCGAGGTGGCTACACCTTC,CASSIDRERIRGGYTF,TRBJ1-2,TRBV5-6,.,TRBD1
TGTGCCAGTAGTAGACAGGTACTATCAAGCTCTGGAAACACCATATATTTT,CASSRQVLSSSGNTIYF,TRBJ1-3,TRBV19,.,.
TGTGCCAGCACCGGCAACCGGGACGCATACAATGAGCAGTTCTTC,CASTGNRDAYNEQFF,TRBJ2-1,TRBV11-2,few,.
TGTGCCTGGAGTGTACTCGGCGAGCCCGGCGGCACCGGGGAGCTGTTTTTT,CAWSVLGEPGGTGELFF,TRBJ2-2,TRBV30,.,.
TGTGCCAGCAGCTTAGCGTCGAACACCGGGGAGCTGTTTTTT,CASSLASNTGELFF,TRBJ2-2,TRBV7-6,.,.
TGCGCCAGCAGCCCTGATTTGAGGGGGACGCAGTATTTT,CASSPDLRGTQYF,TRBJ2-3,TRBV5-1,.,.
TGTGCCAGCAGTTTCTTGAGGAGCTCATCAAGCAATCAGCCCCAGCATTTT,CASSFLRSSSSNQPQHF,TRBJ1-5,TRBV28,few,.
TGTGCCAGCAGCCCGAGGGACAGGGGGATCAACGAGCAGTACTTC,CASSPRDRGINEQYF,TRBJ2-7,TRBV7-8,few,TRBD1
TGTGCCTGGAGTAGCGGCGTAGATACGCAGTATTTT,CAWSSGVDTQYF,TRBJ2-3,TRBV30,.,.
TGTGCCAGTAGTCCGTCTTGGACTGGCGGTAGGGATACGCAGTATTTT,CASSPSWTGGRDTQYF,TRBJ2-3,TRBV19,.,.
TGTGCCAGCAGCTTAACCGGGCAGGTTCTAGCCAAAAACATTCAGTACTTC,CASSLTGQVLAKNIQYF,TRBJ2-4,TRBV7-8,once,.
TGTGCCAGCAGTTTACGACAGGATTTATTAGTGTTCCCCCTCCACTTT,CASSLRQDLLVFPLHF,TRBJ1-6,TRBV28,few,.
TGTGCCAGCATCCCCCCGGGGGGATCGACCCAGCATTTT,CASIPPGGSTQHF,TRBJ1-5,TRBV7-9,few,.
TGTGCCAGCAGCTTAGAGGGACGTAATTCACCCCTCCACTTT,CASSLEGRNSPLHF,TRBJ1-6,TRBV7-7,.,.
TGTGCCAGCGCCATAGCGGCTCCTCCTCCCGGGGAGCTGTTTTTT,CASAIAAPPPGELFF,TRBJ2-2,TRBV18,few,.
TGTGCCAGCAGTTTAGGTGAGGGGAATGAGCAGTTCTTC,CASSLGEGNEQFF,TRBJ2-1,TRBV28,.,.
TGTGCCAGCAGCTTGGGGTCAGCGGGAGGAGGGTACGAGCAGTACTTC,CASSLGSAGGGYEQYF,TRBJ2-7,TRBV5-5,few,TRBD2
TGTGCCAGCAGCTACCTTGGGGTGGCCGGGGAGCTGTTTTTT,CASSYLGVAGELFF,TRBJ2-2,TRBV7-3,.,.
TGTGCCAGCAGCCCTCTCGGCTCTATTTACGAGCAGTACTTC,CASSPLGSIYEQYF,TRBJ2-7,TRBV11-2,.,.
TGTGCCAGCTCATCCGGGATATCTACGGGCGGGGAGCTGTTTTTT,CASSSGISTGGELFF,TRBJ2-2,TRBV18,.,.
TGTGCCAGCAGCCGGGGGACGGAGGGGTTGAGCTCCTACGAGCAGTACTTC,CASSRGTEGLSSYEQYF,TRBJ2-7,TRBV4-2,few,.
TGTGCCAGCTCACGTGAAGGAGGGTTGGCAGATACGCAGTATTTT,CASSREGGLADTQYF,TRBJ2-3,TRBV18,.,.
TGCGCCAGCAGCTTGGCCTCAGGAAACTCTGGAAACACCATATATTTT,CASSLASGNSGNTIYF,TRBJ1-3,TRBV5-1,few,.
TGTGCCAGCAGCTTATTCACAGGTGACGGGAACAATCAGCCCCAGCATTTT,CASSLFTGDGNNQPQHF,TRBJ1-5,TRBV5-8,.,.
TGTGCCAGCAGTTCCGGGGGGGGGACTGAAGCTTTCTTT,CASSSGGGTEAFF,TRBJ1-1,TRBV6-5,.,.
TGTGCCAGCAGGTCACGACAGGCGGGGAATCAGCCCCAGCATTTT,CASRSRQAGNQPQHF,TRBJ1-5,TRBV27,.,.
TGTGCCAGCAGCTTCGGTACCCTAACTGGAAACACCATATATTTT,CASSFGTLTGNTIYF,TRBJ1-3,TRBV5-6,once,.
TGTGCCAGCAGTTTGTTACAGCAGAACACTGAAGCTTTCTTT,CASSLLQQNTEAFF,TRBJ1-1,TRBV27,.,.
TGTGCCAGCAGCTCTGGACCGAACACTGAAGCTTTCTTT,CASSSGPNTEAFF,TRBJ1-1,TRBV11-3,.,.
TGTGCCAGTAGTATAGACAGGGCCATCGGGGAGCTGTTTTTT,CASSIDRAIGELFF,TRBJ2-2,TRBV19,few,.
TGTGCCAGCAGCTACACTTCCGGGACAGGGTCTCTTCTGTTCTTC,CASSYTSGTGSLLFF,TRBJ2-1,TRBV5-6,.,TRBD1
TGTGCCAGCAGTTGGACAGGGGGCACAGATACGCAGTATTTT,CASSWTGGTDTQYF,TRBJ2-3,TRBV27,.,TRBD1
TGCGCCAGCAGCCAGGGGGACATGAACACTGAAGCTTTCTTT,CASSQGDMNTEAFF,TRBJ1-1,TRBV5-1,.,TRBD1
TGCGCCAGCTTAGACTCAAACAATGAGCAGTTCTTC,CASLDSNNEQFF,TRBJ2-1,TRBV10-2,.,.
TGTGCCAGTAGTCTAGCGGGGGGGCCGAATTACAATGAGCAGTTCTTC,CASSLAGGPNYNEQFF,TRBJ2-1,TRBV19,.,TRBD2
TGTGCCAGCAGCTTGTGGACTAGCGGGGGTGCGGTGCAGGATTTT,CASSLWTSGGAVQDF,TRBJ2-3,TRBV7-9,.,TRBD2
TGTGCCAGCAGCTTAGGAGGGTTTGGCGAAAAACTGTTTTTT,CASSLGGFGEKLFF,TRBJ1-4,TRBV7-8,once,.
TGTGCCAGCAGCTTACTACAGGGTCCGTCGAGGGGCTACACCTTC,CASSLLQGPSRGYTF,TRBJ1-2,TRBV7-8,few,.